The 8 T cell receptor beta chains reported below all come from one sample, sequenced in a study of shared T cell receptors in the human thymus. TCRdb's table, derived via immunoSEQ multiplex PCR, lists solely in-frame clones and lacks some. The sample includes roughly 710,000 clones, 80% to 90% of them seen just once. A further study also used this sample, focusing on human thymus T cells.

Sequencing input: thymocytes. The receptors here all came from a girl under three years old with a congenital heart defect.

This chain links TRBV7-2 with TRBJ2-1; 11 nucleotides agree with TRBD2. The V segment lost 0 bases and the J segment 8 bases; nucleotides outside the gene matches: 3. The CDR3 contains 15 residues. Looked up from germline, CDR1 is SGHTA and CDR2 is FQGNSA. The CDR3 loop is CASSLASGGGYEQFF. The CDR3, as DNA: TGTGCCAGCAGCTTAGCTAGCGGGGGGGGCTATGAGCAGTTCTTC.

V gene TRBV29-1 combines with J gene TRBJ2-5; TRBD2 matches at 9 bases. CDR3 length equals 15 residues. CDR1 SQVTM and CDR2 ANQGSEA come from the germline V gene. With V trimmed by 5 bases and J by 1 base, 8 bases remained unmatched. CDR3 nucleotides: TGCAGCGTTAGTAAGCGGGGGGACAGCCAAGAGACCCAGTACTTC. Residues: CSVSKRGDSQETQYF.

The chain employs TRBV7-2 and TRBJ2-7; TRBD2 agrees at 10 bases. With 4 bases clipped from V and 3 bases from J, the junction kept 15 bases outside the gene matches. Looked up from germline, CDR1 is SGHTA and CDR2 is FQGNSA. This CDR3 region has 18 residues. The CDR3 sequence: CASSYPRTSGEPFYEQYF. CDR3 sequence (DNA): TGTGCCAGCAGCTACCCTCGCACTAGCGGGGAACCATTCTACGAGCAGTACTTC.

A few counts support this clone. The chain is built from TRBV6-1 and TRBJ1-2, with 7 nucleotides matching TRBD1. In germline, CDR1 is MNHNS, CDR2 SASEGT. V shed 5 bases and J 4 bases; nucleotides not matched to a gene: 7. CDR3 size: 14 residues. The DNA for the CDR3 is TGTGCCAGCAGTAAATACAGGGGAGGCTATGGCTACACCTTC. The encoded protein is CASSKYRGGYGYTF.

V is TRBV27 and J is TRBJ1-6; D may be TRBD1 (6 bases). In germline, CDR1 is MNHEY, CDR2 SMNVEV (reference sequence). V was shortened by 6 bases and J by 6 bases, with 15 bases between the two germline ends. The CDR3 sequence is 15 residues long. This CDR3 is CASRRLGAINSPLHF. The CDR3 bases are TGTGCCAGCAGACGTCTGGGGGCTATTAATTCACCCCTCCACTTT.

The rearrangement links TRBV7-9 to TRBJ2-3; weak D call: TRBD1 (6 bases). V lost 2 bases and J lost 2, with 8 bases in between. Germline-derived CDR1 and CDR2 are SEHNR and FQNEAQ (reference sequence). This CDR3 is 14 amino acids long. Here the CDR3 DNA reads TGTGCCAGCAGCTTACAGGGGTTCACAGATACGCAGTATTTT. Translation gives CASSLQGFTDTQYF.

The gene calls are TRBV4-1 and TRBJ2-6; 9 bases map to TRBD1. The junction had 7 bases not matched to a gene; V was cut back by 0 bases and J by 1 base. This CDR3 region has 19 residues. The germline V gene encodes CDR1 MGHRA and CDR2 YSYEKL. Written as DNA, the CDR3 is TGCGCCAGCAGCCAAGAACCGGGACAGGGAGCTTCTGGGGCCAACGTCCTGACTTTC. Translation: CASSQEPGQGASGANVLTF.

As to this clone: The same CDR3 arises from other DNA sequences in this sample as well. The chain couples TRBV7-9 to TRBJ1-2, with unresolved D. The CDR3 consists of 14 residues. V gave up 0 bases and J gave up 0 bases, with 5 bases separating them. From germline, CDR1 is SEHNR and CDR2 FQNEAQ (reference sequence). The CDR3 DNA reads as TGTGCCAGCAGCTTAGCAGCCTCTAACTATGGCTACACCTTC. Translated, it gives CASSLAASNYGYTF.